This T cell receptor (beta chain) was recovered during a study of cytomegalovirus exposure and HLA in healthy donors. Points on this clone: What it recognizes is unknown.

Repertoires were generated with immunoSEQ multiplex PCR, while TCRdb's copy carries only in-frame clones and drops some. The data show roughly 150,000 clones, 88% seen once. The V and J ends lost 3 bases and 12 bases respectively, with 8 bases between them. The germline V gene has CDR1 MNHNS and CDR2 SASEGT. This CDR3 has 10 residues. Overall study results and limits: Cytomegalovirus status was reportedly diagnosed by the classifier with high specificity and sensitivity. TCR clusters originating in the first cohort tended to co-occur in the roughly 120 validation repertoires, according to a later analysis. In vitro confirmation showed three CMV-associated chains to be CMV antigen specific.

The donors were members of the validation cohort comprising 120 subjects, separate from the approximately 670-subject first cohort. The origin of this receptor is a man between 18 and 29 years old in good health and CMV-seronegative. The J gene is TRBJ1-2, the V gene TRBV6-1, with D hard to call. The sample taken for sequencing was PBMCs. The CDR3 spells CASSDGLDTF. The CDR3 DNA reads TGTGCCAGCAGTGACGGACTGGACACCTTC.